Below, 30 T cell receptor beta chains from the same sample are listed, as sequenced in a study of CD8+CD57+ T cells in acquired aplastic anemia. Template material for TCR beta VDJ and CDR3 profiling consisted of genomic DNA. In TCRdb, the reads were re-called with MiXCR into one record per CDR3 protein. The top ten hold about 60% of the sample, which has 200,000 to 250,000 distinct CDR3 sequences, around three fifths seen once. The sequenced patients had an expansion of CD8+CD57+ cells seen by flow cytometry. The sequenced sample consisted of sorted CD4+, CD8+, or CD8+CD57+ T cells (not recorded which) from PBMCs. Source of these receptors: a human donor with aplastic anemia.

V gene TRBV7-8 combines with J gene TRBJ1-6, with D unclear. The CDR3 runs 13 residues. Trimming took 6 bases from V and 8 from J, leaving 11 bases between them. Looked up from germline, CDR1 is SGHVS and CDR2 is FQNEAQ. The chain's CDR3 is CASRPREYSPLHF. For the CDR3, the DNA is TGTGCCAGCAGGCCCCGAGAGTATTCACCCCTCCACTTT.

The chain uses TRBV20-1 and TRBJ2-3, with 7 bases fitting TRBD2. From germline, CDR1 is DFQATT and CDR2 SNEGSKA (reference sequence). CDR3 length: 13 residues. Trimming cost V 2 bases and J 3 bases; bases outside gene matches: 2. The CDR3 here is CSARRLATDTQYF. In DNA, the CDR3 is TGCAGTGCTAGACGACTAGCAACAGATACGCAGTATTTT.

This clonotype was seen just once. The chain links TRBV20-1 to TRBJ2-7; D gene unclear. Germline CDR1 is DFQATT and CDR2 is SNEGSKA (reference sequence). With 6 bases removed from V and 3 bases from J, the gap between germline ends came to 15 bases. This CDR3 has 13 residues. CDR3 nucleotide sequence: TGCAGTGCCAGGCCATCACACGGCTACGAGCAGTACTTC. It codes for CSARPSHGYEQYF.

CDR3 sequence: CATSASGDLTDTQYF. The CDR3 bases are TGTGCCACCAGTGCCTCCGGGGACCTCACAGATACGCAGTATTTT. V usage is TRBV24-1 and J usage is TRBJ2-3, with D tentatively TRBD1 or TRBD2 (5 bases each). V dropped 5 bases and J dropped 2 bases, with 13 bases sitting between them. The CDR3 runs 15 residues. In germline, CDR1 is KGHDR, CDR2 SFDVKD.

J is TRBJ1-2 and V is TRBV15; perhaps TRBD1 as D (5 bases). V lost 5 bases, J lost 0 bases, and 10 bases lay in between. Germline V gene data show CDR1 as LNHNV and CDR2 as YYDKDF (reference sequence). The CDR3 loop spans 14 amino acids. The CDR3 DNA reads TGTGCCACCAGCCGGGACGGCACTAACTATGGCTACACCTTC. Protein product: CATSRDGTNYGYTF.

The table lists this clonotype with many counts. One end of the junction varies from germline; a read error may be responsible. J is TRBJ1-5 and V is TRBV20-1; maybe TRBD1 (5 bases). This CDR3 region has 10 residues. CDR1 and CDR2 (germline): DFQATT, SNEGSKA (reference sequence). CDR3 coding DNA: TGCAGTGCTAGAGGGCACAGGTTACGTTTT. This codes for CSARGHRLRF.

This clonotype was seen a handful of times. V and J are TRBV20-1 and TRBJ2-1; weak D call: TRBD2 (5 bases). V gave up 1 base and J gave up 6 bases, with 10 bases separating them. The CDR3 is 13 residues long. The germline V gene has CDR1 DFQATT and CDR2 SNEGSKA (reference sequence). CDR3 DNA: TGCAGTGCTAGAGTTCCACTAGTCAATGAGCAGTTCTTC. Translation: CSARVPLVNEQFF.

The gene calls are TRBV20-1 and TRBJ1-2; D is unclear. V was shortened by 0 bases and J by 8 bases, with 16 bases between the two germline ends. Looked up from germline, CDR1 is DFQATT and CDR2 is SNEGSKA (reference sequence). The CDR3 has 14 amino acids. This CDR3 is CSARDSSRWEGYTF. Written as DNA, the CDR3 is TGCAGTGCTAGAGATAGTTCCAGGTGGGAAGGCTACACCTTC.

The chain uses TRBV5-1 and TRBJ2-1; D is possibly TRBD2 (6 bases). Deletions cut 0 bases from V and 8 bases from J, with 18 bases between. CDR3 length: 16 residues. Per the germline V gene, CDR1 is SGHRS and CDR2 is YFSETQ. In nucleotides, the CDR3 is TGCGCCAGCAGCTTGGCGGGGCTAGCGCGAAGTTATGAGCAGTTCTTC. Translated: CASSLAGLARSYEQFF.

This clonotype was observed once. V and J are TRBV7-9 and TRBJ1-2; D call uncertain. Germline V gene sequence: CDR1 SEHNR, CDR2 FQNEAQ (reference sequence). The CDR3 spans 14 residues. Trimming took 1 base from V and 2 from J, leaving 8 bases between them. CDR3 residues: CASSLGSNNYGYTF. The CDR3 nucleotides read TGTGCCAGCAGCTTAGGCTCAAACAACTATGGCTACACCTTC.

V and J are TRBV9 and TRBJ2-3; 15 bases map to TRBD2. Germline V gene sequence: CDR1 SGDLS, CDR2 YYNGEE. V trimming: 4 bases; J trimming: 6 bases; junction bases outside the gene matches: 6. This CDR3 has 16 residues. The CDR3 sequence is CASSLSGTSGGDTQYF. Here the CDR3 DNA reads TGTGCCAGCAGCCTATCCGGGACTAGCGGGGGGGATACGCAGTATTTT.

The genes are TRBV9 and TRBJ2-3; D perhaps matches TRBD1 (6 bases). Germline CDR1 is SGDLS and CDR2 is YYNGEE. CDR3 size: 14 residues. V was pared by 0 bases and J by 6 bases, with 11 bases between. The CDR3 is CASSVDGGRDTQYF. The CDR3 coding sequence is TGTGCCAGCAGCGTAGATGGGGGCCGGGATACGCAGTATTTT.

This clonotype was detected many times. J is TRBJ2-7 and V is TRBV7-9; possibly TRBD2 for D (6 bases). Per the germline V gene, CDR1 is SEHNR and CDR2 is FQNEAQ (reference sequence). The germline V and J ends were trimmed by 2 bases and 4 bases, with 9 bases remaining between them. This CDR3 is built from 13 residues. CDR3: CASSLPGRYEQYF. DNA of the CDR3: TGTGCCAGCAGCTTACCAGGGAGGTACGAGCAGTACTTC.

This chain uses TRBV7-6 with TRBJ2-1; D is perhaps TRBD2 (6 bases). CDR1 and CDR2 from the germline V gene are SGHVS and FNYEAQ. The CDR3 has 13 residues. The V end lost 5 bases, the J end lost 6 bases, and 11 bases lay between the germline ends. CDR3 loop: CASSAGLLNEQFF. For the CDR3, the DNA is TGTGCCAGCAGCGCGGGACTCCTCAATGAGCAGTTCTTC.

Only a few counts were recorded for this clonotype. The chain links TRBV24-1 to TRBJ2-5, with no clear D. CDR3 length equals 14 residues. The germline V gene encodes CDR1 KGHDR and CDR2 SFDVKD. V was pared by 4 bases and J by 2 bases, with 10 bases between. The CDR3 here is CATSDPARQETQYF. The CDR3 DNA is TGTGCCACCAGTGACCCCGCCAGGCAAGAGACCCAGTACTTC.

This clonotype was seen a single time. The chain links TRBV20-1 to TRBJ2-1; D ambiguous. Germline CDR1 DFQATT, CDR2 SNEGSKA (reference sequence). The CDR3 loop spans 10 amino acids. V lost 5 bases, J lost 7 bases, and 6 bases lay in between. CDR3 in DNA: TGCAGTGCTCAAGAAAATGAGCAGTTCTTC. Residues: CSAQENEQFF.

This clonotype turned up a few times. The chain is built from TRBV20-1 and TRBJ2-1; TRBD2 might be the D (6 bases). V lost 3 bases and J 9 bases, leaving 18 bases between the germline ends. This CDR3 spans 14 amino acids. From germline, CDR1 is DFQATT and CDR2 SNEGSKA (reference sequence). The CDR3 region is CSASPGIVGGEQFF. The CDR3 coding sequence is TGCAGTGCTAGTCCAGGGATAGTGGGGGGTGAGCAGTTCTTC.

The chain employs TRBV7-9 and TRBJ1-2, with 7 nucleotides matching TRBD1. The CDR3 consists of 15 residues. The ends lost 4 bases at V and 2 bases at J; junction bases unmatched: 7. Germline V gene lookup returns CDR1 SEHNR and CDR2 FQNEAQ (reference sequence). In DNA, the CDR3 is TGTGCCAGCAGCTCATCAGGGGACAGCAACTATGGCTACACCTTC. Protein product: CASSSSGDSNYGYTF.

The genes are TRBV27 and TRBJ2-1; tentatively, D is TRBD1 (5 bases). Germline-derived CDR1 and CDR2 are MNHEY and SMNVEV (reference sequence). This CDR3 spans 14 amino acids. Trimming removed 2 bases from V and 0 bases from J, with 5 bases in between. The CDR3 bases are TGTGCCAGCAGTTTAAGGGGCTCCTACAATGAGCAGTTCTTC. This codes for CASSLRGSYNEQFF.

With regard to this clonotype: The junction shows a germline mismatch at one end, possibly a read error. CDR3 amino acids: CASSDLFLGIF. For the CDR3, the DNA is TGTGCCAGCAGCGATCTTTTCCTAGGTATCTTT. The chain combines TRBV2 with TRBJ1-1; D gene ambiguous. The germline gives CDR1 SNHLY, CDR2 FYNNEI. This CDR3 has 11 amino acids.

There are many counts of this clonotype. The chain links TRBV12-3 or TRBV12-4 to TRBJ1-2; D gene uncertain. The CDR3 is made up of 14 amino acids. V lost 2 bases to trimming and J lost 6 bases, with 13 bases between them. Here the CDR3 reads CASSLLGSTHGYTF. The CDR3, as DNA: TGTGCCAGCAGTTTATTGGGATCGACGCATGGCTACACCTTC.

Comments on this clonotype: A read error may be the cause here, since a much bigger clone is one base away. The missing conserved phenylalanine or tryptophan at the end of this CDR3 makes a read error likely. The CDR3 sequence is CASSLGLSDTGELFS. In nucleotides, the CDR3 is TGTGCCAGCAGCTTGGGGCTGTCGGACACCGGGGAGCTGTTTTCT. V usage is TRBV11-2 and J usage is TRBJ2-2, with a weak D call TRBD1 (5 bases). Germline CDR1 and CDR2: SGHAT and FQNNGV. Trimming cost V 3 bases and J 3 bases, with 11 bases left between them. The CDR3 is 15 amino acids.

V and J are TRBV19 and TRBJ1-1; D call uncertain. The V gene lost 5 bases and the J gene lost 10 bases, with 26 bases spanning the gap. The CDR3 is made up of 16 amino acids. Germline V gene sequence: CDR1 LNHDA, CDR2 SQIVND (reference sequence). CDR3 sequence: CASSSSLWLVALRAFF. Written as DNA, the CDR3 is TGTGCCAGTAGTTCCAGTCTTTGGTTGGTCGCCCTTCGAGCTTTCTTT.

This clonotype was found a few times. CDR3 coding DNA: TGCAGTGCTAGGTACCCGGGACTAGTCACAGATACGCAGTATTTT. Its protein product is CSARYPGLVTDTQYF. The chain employs TRBV20-1 and TRBJ2-3; 8 bases fit TRBD2. CDR3 length: 15 amino acids. The V and J ends lost 3 bases and 2 bases, in that order; junction bases with no gene match: 7. Germline CDR1 is DFQATT and CDR2 is SNEGSKA (reference sequence).

The V call is TRBV9, the J call TRBJ1-1, with TRBD1 as a possible D gene (6 bases). The CDR3 loop spans 13 amino acids. Trimming removed 2 bases at V and 4 bases at J, with 9 bases between. From germline, CDR1 is SGDLS and CDR2 YYNGEE. CDR3 protein: CASSVAQGTEAFF. The CDR3 nucleotides are TGTGCCAGCAGCGTTGCACAGGGCACTGAAGCTTTCTTT.

This chain uses TRBV12-3 or TRBV12-4 with TRBJ2-2; 11 bases are shared with TRBD1. CDR3 length equals 14 residues. After removal of 6 bases from V and 6 bases from J, the junction contained 3 bases not matched to a gene. This chain's CDR3 is CASSRTGGAGELFF. For the CDR3, the DNA is TGTGCCAGCAGCCGGACAGGGGGCGCCGGGGAGCTGTTTTTT.

This clonotype was observed at least ten times. The CDR3: CASSKNQNTGELFF. Here the CDR3 DNA reads TGTGCCAGCAGCAAAAATCAGAACACCGGGGAGCTGTTTTTT. The rearrangement joins TRBV12-3 or TRBV12-4 to TRBJ2-2; D is unclear. V was trimmed by 6 bases and J by 1 base, leaving 9 bases between them. This CDR3 has 14 amino acids.

This chain connects TRBV20-1 to TRBJ1-6; D is unclear. In germline, CDR1 is DFQATT, CDR2 SNEGSKA (reference sequence). The CDR3 is 12 residues long. The V end lost 4 bases, the J end lost 9 bases, and 10 bases lay between the germline ends. This CDR3 reads CSAKGSASPLHF. As DNA, the CDR3 is TGCAGTGCTAAAGGATCGGCTTCACCCCTCCACTTT.

The J gene is TRBJ2-6, the V gene TRBV10-1; D gene unclear. From germline, CDR1 is WNHNN and CDR2 SYGVQD (reference sequence). The ends were cut back, 3 bases at V and 0 bases at J, with 6 bases in the middle. This CDR3 has 15 amino acids. The CDR3 DNA follows: TGCGCCAGCAGTGACAGCGCCTCTGGGGCCAACGTCCTGACTTTC. This encodes CASSDSASGANVLTF.

The chain recombines TRBV19 with TRBJ2-3, with D perhaps TRBD2 (6 bases). Germline lookup yields CDR1 LNHDA and CDR2 SQIVND (reference sequence). Trimming removed 7 bases from V and 4 bases from J, with 15 bases in between. CDR3 length: 14 amino acids. The DNA for the CDR3 is TGTGCCAGTAAGGAAGGCGGGGACGCAGATACGCAGTATTTT. This translates into CASKEGGDADTQYF.